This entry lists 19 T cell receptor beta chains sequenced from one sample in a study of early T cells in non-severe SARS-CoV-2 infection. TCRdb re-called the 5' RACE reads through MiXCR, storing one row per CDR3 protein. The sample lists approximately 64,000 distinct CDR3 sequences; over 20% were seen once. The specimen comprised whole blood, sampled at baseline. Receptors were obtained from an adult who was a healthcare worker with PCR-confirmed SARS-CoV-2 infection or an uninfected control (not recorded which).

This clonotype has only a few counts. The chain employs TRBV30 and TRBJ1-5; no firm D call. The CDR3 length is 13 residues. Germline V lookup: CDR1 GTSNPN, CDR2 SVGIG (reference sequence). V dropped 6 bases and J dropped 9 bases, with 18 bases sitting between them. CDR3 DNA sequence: TGTGCCTGCTCCGAATCCCCAGCCTCGCCCCAGCATTTT. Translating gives CACSESPASPQHF. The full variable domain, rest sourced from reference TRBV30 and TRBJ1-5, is SQTIHQWPATLVQPVGSPLSLECTVEGTSNPNLYWYRQAAGRGLQLLFYSVGIGQISSEVPQNLSASRPQDRQFILSSKKLLLSDSGFYLCACSESPASPQHFGDGTRLSIL.

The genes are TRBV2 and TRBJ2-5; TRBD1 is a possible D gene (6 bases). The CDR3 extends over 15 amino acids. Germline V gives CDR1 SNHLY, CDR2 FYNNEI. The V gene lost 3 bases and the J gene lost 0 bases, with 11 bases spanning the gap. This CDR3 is CASSDQGTYQETQYF. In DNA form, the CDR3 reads TGTGCCAGCAGTGACCAGGGGACGTACCAAGAGACCCAGTACTTC. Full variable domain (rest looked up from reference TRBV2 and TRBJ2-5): EPEVTQTPSHQVTQMGQEVILRCVPISNHLYFYWYRQILGQKVEFLVSFYNNEISEKSEIFDDQFSVERPDGSNFTLKIRSTKLEDSAMYFCASSDQGTYQETQYFGPGTRLLVL.

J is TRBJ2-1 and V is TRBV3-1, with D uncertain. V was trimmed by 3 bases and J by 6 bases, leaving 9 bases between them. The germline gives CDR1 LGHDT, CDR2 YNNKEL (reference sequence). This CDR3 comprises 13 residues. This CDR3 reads CASSQPPANEQFF. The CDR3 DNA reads TGTGCCAGCAGCCAGCCTCCAGCCAATGAGCAGTTCTTC.

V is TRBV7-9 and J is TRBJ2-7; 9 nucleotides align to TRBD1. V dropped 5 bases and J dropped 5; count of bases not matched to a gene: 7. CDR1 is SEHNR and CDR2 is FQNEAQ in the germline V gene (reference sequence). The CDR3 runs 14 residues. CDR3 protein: CASSTGTGFHEQYF. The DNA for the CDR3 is TGTGCCAGCAGCACCGGGACAGGGTTCCACGAGCAGTACTTC.

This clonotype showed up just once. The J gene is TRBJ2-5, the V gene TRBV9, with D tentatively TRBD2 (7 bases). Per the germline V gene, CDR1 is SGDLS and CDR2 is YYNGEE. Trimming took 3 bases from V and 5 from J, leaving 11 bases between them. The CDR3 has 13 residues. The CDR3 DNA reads TGTGCCAGCAGCGAGGGGGACTATGAGACCCAGTACTTC. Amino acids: CASSEGDYETQYF.

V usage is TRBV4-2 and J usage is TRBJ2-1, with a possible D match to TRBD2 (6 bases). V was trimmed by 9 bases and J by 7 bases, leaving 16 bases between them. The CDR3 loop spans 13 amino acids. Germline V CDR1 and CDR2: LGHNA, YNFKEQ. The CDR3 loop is CASRPPGGNEQFF. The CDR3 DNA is TGTGCCAGTAGACCCCCCGGAGGGAATGAGCAGTTCTTC.

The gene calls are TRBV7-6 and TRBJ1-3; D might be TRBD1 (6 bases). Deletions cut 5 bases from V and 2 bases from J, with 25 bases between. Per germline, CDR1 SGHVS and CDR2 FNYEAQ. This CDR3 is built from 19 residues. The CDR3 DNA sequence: TGTGCCAGCAGCCCCGACAGGTCCAAGGTTATGACTGCTGGAAACACCATATATTTT. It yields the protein CASSPDRSKVMTAGNTIYF.

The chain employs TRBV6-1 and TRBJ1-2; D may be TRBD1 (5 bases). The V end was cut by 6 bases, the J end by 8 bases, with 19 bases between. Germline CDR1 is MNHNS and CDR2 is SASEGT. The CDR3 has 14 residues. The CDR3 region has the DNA TGTGCCAGCAGATCGGGTCCTCGGCAGGGAGGCTACACCTTC. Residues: CASRSGPRQGGYTF.

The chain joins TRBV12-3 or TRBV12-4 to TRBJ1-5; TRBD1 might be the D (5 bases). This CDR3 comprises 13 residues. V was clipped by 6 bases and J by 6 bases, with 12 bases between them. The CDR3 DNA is TGTGCCAGCAGCTATGACGGGGGTCAGCCCCAGCATTTT. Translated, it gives CASSYDGGQPQHF.

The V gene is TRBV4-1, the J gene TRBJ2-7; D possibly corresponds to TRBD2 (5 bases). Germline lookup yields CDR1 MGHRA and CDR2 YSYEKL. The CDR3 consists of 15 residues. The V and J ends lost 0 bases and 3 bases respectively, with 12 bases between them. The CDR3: CASSQDELGGYEQYF. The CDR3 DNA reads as TGCGCCAGCAGCCAAGATGAGCTTGGAGGCTACGAGCAGTACTTC.

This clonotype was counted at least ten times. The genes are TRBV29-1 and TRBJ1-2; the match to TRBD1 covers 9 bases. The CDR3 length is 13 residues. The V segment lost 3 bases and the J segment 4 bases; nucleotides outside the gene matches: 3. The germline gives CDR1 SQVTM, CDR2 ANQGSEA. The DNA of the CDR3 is TGCAGCGTTGACAGGGACAGGGCCTATGGCTACACCTTC. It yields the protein CSVDRDRAYGYTF. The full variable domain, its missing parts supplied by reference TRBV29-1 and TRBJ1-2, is SAVISQKPSRDICQRGTSLTIQCQVDSQVTMMFWYRQQPGQSLTLIATANQGSEATYESGFVIDKFPISRPNLTFSTLTVSNMSPEDSSIYLCSVDRDRAYGYTFGSGTRLTVV.

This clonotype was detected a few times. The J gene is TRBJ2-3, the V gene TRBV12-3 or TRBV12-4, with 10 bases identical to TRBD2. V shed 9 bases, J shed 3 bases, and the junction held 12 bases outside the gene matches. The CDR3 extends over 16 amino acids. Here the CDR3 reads CASYESSGGGTDTQYF. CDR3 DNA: TGTGCCAGTTACGAGTCTAGCGGGGGAGGGACAGATACGCAGTATTTT.

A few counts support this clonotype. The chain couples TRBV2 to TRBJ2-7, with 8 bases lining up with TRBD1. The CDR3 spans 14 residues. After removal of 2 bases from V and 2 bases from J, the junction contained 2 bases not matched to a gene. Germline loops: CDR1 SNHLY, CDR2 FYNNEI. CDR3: CASSERTGTYEQYF. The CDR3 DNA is TGTGCCAGCAGTGAAAGGACAGGGACCTACGAGCAGTACTTC. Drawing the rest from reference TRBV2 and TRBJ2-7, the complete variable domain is EPEVTQTPSHQVTQMGQEVILRCVPISNHLYFYWYRQILGQKVEFLVSFYNNEISEKSEIFDDQFSVERPDGSNFTLKIRSTKLEDSAMYFCASSERTGTYEQYFGPGTRLTVT.

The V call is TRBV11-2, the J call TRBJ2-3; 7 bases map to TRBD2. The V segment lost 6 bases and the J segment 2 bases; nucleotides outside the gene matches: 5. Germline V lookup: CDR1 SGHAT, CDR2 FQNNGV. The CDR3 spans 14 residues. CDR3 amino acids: CASSPGTTTDTQYF. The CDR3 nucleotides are TGTGCCAGCAGTCCCGGGACTACCACAGATACGCAGTATTTT.

The CDR3 DNA follows: TGCGCCAGCAGCTTACAGGGGGAGAAGTCACCCCTCCACTTT. This codes for CASSLQGEKSPLHF. This sequence joins TRBV5-1 and TRBJ1-6, with 8 bases that match TRBD1. The trim removed 2 bases at V and 10 bases at J, leaving 5 bases unmatched. Germline-derived CDR1 and CDR2 are SGHRS and YFSETQ. CDR3 length: 14 residues.

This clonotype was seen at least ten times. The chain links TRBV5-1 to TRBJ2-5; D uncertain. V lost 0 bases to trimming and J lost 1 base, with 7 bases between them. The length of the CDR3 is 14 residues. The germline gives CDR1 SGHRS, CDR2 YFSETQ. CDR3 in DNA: TGCGCCAGCAGCTTGGGGGCATCCCAAGAGACCCAGTACTTC. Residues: CASSLGASQETQYF.

CDR3: CASSLRGGTGELFF. CDR3 bases: TGTGCCAGCAGCTTGAGGGGCGGGACCGGGGAGCTGTTTTTT. V usage is TRBV5-4 and J usage is TRBJ2-2; possibly TRBD1 or TRBD2 for D (5 bases each). The CDR3 totals 14 residues. V gave up 1 base and J gave up 5 bases, with 9 bases separating them. In germline, CDR1 is SGHNT, CDR2 YYREEE (reference sequence).

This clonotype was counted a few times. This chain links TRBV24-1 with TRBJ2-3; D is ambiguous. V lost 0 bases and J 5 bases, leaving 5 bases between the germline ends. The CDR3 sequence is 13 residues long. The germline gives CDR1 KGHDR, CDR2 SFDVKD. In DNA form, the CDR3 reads TGTGCCACCAGTGATTTGGGCGAAGATACGCAGTATTTT. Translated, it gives CATSDLGEDTQYF.

This chain's CDR3 is CASSPKGSEKLFF. In nucleotides, the CDR3 is TGTGCCAGCAGCCCAAAGGGGTCTGAAAAACTGTTTTTT. This sequence joins TRBV9 and TRBJ1-4, with D tentatively TRBD1 (5 bases). This CDR3 contains 13 residues. Germline V gene lookup returns CDR1 SGDLS and CDR2 YYNGEE. Trimming removed 4 bases from V and 7 bases from J, with 11 bases in between.